One TCR beta chain is described in this entry. Its antigen remains unidentified. No per-base quality is available; no much larger clone lies one base away. The sample comes from a study of CD8 T cells in Susac syndrome (dated by TCRdb to between 2018 and 2021). Concerning the study at large: Of the Susac syndrome patients who were sequenced, roughly six had clinically active disease and about eight were in clinical remission. At the time of blood withdrawal, Susac syndrome patients were either therapy-naive, taking corticosteroids (with some also receiving IVIg), or on IVIg alone. Whether CD8+ T cell activation and differentiation in Susac syndrome was antigen driven was tested using repertoire sequencing. Here is what the overall study found, with its caveats: In the CD4+ T cell repertoire of Susac syndrome patients, clonal expansion was not detected. The number of individuals in the TCR sequencing and HLA analysis was recognized as being relatively small.

RNA was extracted with the RNeasy kit and roughly 0.45 to 1 ug was reverse transcribed using random hexamers. The immunoSEQ multiplex PCR assay, which covers 54 Vbeta and 13 Jbeta segments, was used to amplify TCR beta CDR3 regions. PCR amplification bias was corrected using a synthetic template baseline for primer optimization and computational correction. On the authors' methods: Reads were annotated to V, D and J genes according to IMGT and were analyzed with immunoSEQ Analyzer, with only productive sequences retained. To calculate clonality, Shannon entropy was normalized by log2 of the number of productive unique sequences and then subtracted from one. Public and private clones were assessed among the 100 most prevalent clones of each patient and control. Susac-specific clones were defined as absent from healthy and MS cohorts, roughly 1,100 published viral clones and other ImmuneACCESS disease sequences. The public reads were run again by TCRdb, first through fastp at Q25 and then through MiXCR, and only productive beta chains were kept. Each CDR3 protein appears once, grouped with its most common genes and DNA. TCRdb's processing, not the authors' own work, is the source of the V and J calls. The sample includes about 240,000 distinct CDR3 sequences, with 90% to 97% observed a single time. The ten largest clones add up to under 0.12% of the sample.

V is cut by 4 bases and J by 15 bases, and the space between the germline ends is 16 bases. Reading from cysteine to phenylalanine, the CDR3 counts 12 amino acids. The kept DNA is CDR3 alone, 36 bases in frame from the first base. CDR1 and CDR2 (MNHNY, SVGAGI) derive from the germline V gene (reference sequence). High-throughput TCR beta sequencing profiled peripheral blood CD8+ and CD4+ T cells from healthy donors, Susac syndrome patients and multiple sclerosis patients. Susac syndrome patients met recently defined diagnostic criteria for definite or probable disease. CD8+ TEMRA cells were enriched by FACS, while bulk CD8+ and CD4+ T cells were purified by magnetic negative isolation. Blood was collected in EDTA tubes and processed within 24 hours, with PBMCs isolated through density gradient centrifugation. PBMCs intended for TCR sequencing were cryopreserved in liquid nitrogen and thawed later in a water bath at 37 degrees C. Purity of sorted or isolated CD4+, CD8+ and CD8+ TEMRA cells was at least 90%.

Sequencing was performed on CD4+ T cells from PBMCs. The sequence is built from TRBV6-6 and TRBJ2-1; the D segment might be TRBD1 or TRBD2, since each matches 5 bases. This sequence originates from a human donor with Susac syndrome. This receptor carries the CDR3 CASSSGTWVPFF. The bases read TGTGCCAGCAGTTCGGGGACCTGGGTTCCGTTCTTC.